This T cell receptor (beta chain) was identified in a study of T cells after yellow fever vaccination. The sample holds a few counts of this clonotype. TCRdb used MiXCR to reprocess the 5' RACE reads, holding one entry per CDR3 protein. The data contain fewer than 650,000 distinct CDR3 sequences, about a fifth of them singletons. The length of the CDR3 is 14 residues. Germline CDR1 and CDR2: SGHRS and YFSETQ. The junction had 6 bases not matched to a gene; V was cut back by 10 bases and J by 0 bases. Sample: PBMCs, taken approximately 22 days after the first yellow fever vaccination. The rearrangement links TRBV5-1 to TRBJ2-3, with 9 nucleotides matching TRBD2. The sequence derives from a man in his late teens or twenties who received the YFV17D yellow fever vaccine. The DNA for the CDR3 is TGCGCCTCCCGAGCGGGGGGCAGCACAGATACGCAGTATTTT. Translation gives CASRAGGSTDTQYF.